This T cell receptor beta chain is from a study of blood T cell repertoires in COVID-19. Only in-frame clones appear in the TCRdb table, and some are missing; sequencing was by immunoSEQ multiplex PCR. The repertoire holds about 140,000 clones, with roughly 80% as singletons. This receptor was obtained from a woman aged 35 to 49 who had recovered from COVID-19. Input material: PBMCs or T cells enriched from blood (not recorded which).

CDR3 nucleotides: TGCGCCAGCAGCTTGGATCTCCACGGGGTGACGAACACCGGGGAGCTGTTTTTT. Residues: CASSLDLHGVTNTGELFF. The J gene is TRBJ2-2, the V gene TRBV5-1, with D tentatively TRBD2 (5 bases). Between the trimmed V and J ends, which lost 0 bases and 0 bases, there was a span of 15 bases. This CDR3 has 18 amino acids. The germline CDR1 and CDR2 sequences are SGHRS and YFSETQ. The full variable domain, completed using reference TRBV5-1 and TRBJ2-2, is KAGVTQTPRYLIKTRGQQVTLSCSPISGHRSVSWYQQTPGQGLQFLFEYFSETQRNKGNFPGRFSGRQFSNSRSEMNVSTLELGDSALYLCASSLDLHGVTNTGELFFGEGSRLTVL.